The 28 T cell receptor beta chains reported below all come from one sample, sequenced in a study of vaccination effects on CD4 cells after COVID-19. These receptors lack a known antigen. Produced via immunoSEQ multiplex PCR; TCRdb's table is partial and in-frame only. Of tens of thousands of clones in the sample, 76% were seen once. Prior to sequencing, the ViraFEST assay stimulated PBMC with viral peptide pools, which expanded the antigen-specific CD4+ T cells. Between days 9 and 10 of culture, CD4+ T cells were separated out. It was between March and December 2020 that the person had a SARS-CoV-2 infection confirmed by PCR. Material: CD4+ T cells from PBMCs cultured with HIV peptides, obtained before COVID-19 vaccination. Noted subset: HIV-1 Nef peptide pool negative control/reference culture. Receptors were obtained from a human donor who had a prior SARS-CoV-2 infection.

This chain links TRBV21-1 with TRBJ1-6; the table's D call TRBD1 went unverified against the DNA. TRBV21-1 is termed a pseudogene. The CDR3 totals 21 residues. CDR3 residues: CASYYEFPGQRQSSYNSPLHF. CDR3 DNA sequence: TGTGCCAGCTATTACGAATTTCCGGGACAGAGACAGAGCTCCTATAATTCACCCCTCCACTTT.

This chain connects TRBV3-1 (or the pseudogene TRBV3-2) to TRBJ1-1; D is unresolved. This CDR3 is 13 amino acids long. V lost 4 bases and J 1 base, leaving 7 bases between the germline ends. Germline V gene data show CDR1 as LGHDT and CDR2 as YNNKEL (reference sequence). CDR3 loop: CASSLGGNTEAFF. CDR3 sequence (DNA): TGTGCCAGCAGCCTAGGAGGGAACACTGAAGCTTTCTTT.

This chain connects TRBV28 to TRBJ1-5; no reliable D call. The CDR3 is 15 amino acids. The ends were cut back, 1 base at V and 2 bases at J, with 9 bases in the middle. Germline loops: CDR1 MDHEN, CDR2 SYDVKM. The CDR3 region is CASSLSQSGNQPQHF. CDR3 sequence (DNA): TGTGCCAGCAGTTTATCACAGTCAGGCAATCAGCCCCAGCATTTT. The entire variable domain, with the rest obtained from reference TRBV28 and TRBJ1-5, is as follows: DVKVTQSSRYLVKRTGEKVFLECVQDMDHENMFWYRQDPGLGLRLIYFSYDVKMKEKGDIPEGYSVSREKKERFSLILESASTNQTSMYLCASSLSQSGNQPQHFGDGTRLSIL.

Here the CDR3 reads CASSPGPYVAQHF. The CDR3 nucleotides read TGTGCCAGCTCACCAGGACCCTATGTTGCCCAGCATTTT. The V call is TRBV18, the J call TRBJ1-5, with D hard to call. The germline CDR1 and CDR2 sequences are KGHSH and LQKENI. The CDR3 sequence is 13 residues long. V shed 2 bases and J shed 11 bases, with 13 bases lying between them. Full variable domain (remainder filled in from reference TRBV18 and TRBJ1-5): NAGVMQNPRHLVRRRGQEARLRCSPMKGHSHVYWYRQLPEEGLKFMVYLQKENIIDESGMPKERFSAEFPKEGPSILRIQQVVRGDSAAYFCASSPGPYVAQHFGDGTRLSIL.

The sample holds a few counts of this clone. This chain joins TRBV2 and TRBJ1-3; 7 positions agree with TRBD1. From germline, CDR1 is SNHLY and CDR2 FYNNEI. Unmatched junction bases numbered 9, after V lost 6 bases and J lost 4 bases. The CDR3 runs to 15 residues. The DNA of the CDR3 is TGTGCCAGCAGGCGAACACAGGGGACCGGAAACACCATATATTTT. Encoded protein: CASRRTQGTGNTIYF.

This clone showed up just a few times. The chain uses TRBV5-1 and TRBJ2-3; 7 bases are a match to TRBD1. This CDR3 spans 15 amino acids. V was pared by 4 bases and J by 2 bases, with 7 bases of the junction left unmatched. CDR1 and CDR2 from the germline V gene are SGHRS and YFSETQ. The CDR3 region has the DNA TGCGCCAGCAGCCAGGGGGACCCCTACACAGATACGCAGTATTTT. Protein product: CASSQGDPYTDTQYF.

A few counts support this clone. The J gene is TRBJ2-2, the V gene TRBV4-1; the D is unclear. The V gene's germline CDR1 is MGHRA and CDR2 YSYEKL. The CDR3 is made up of 15 amino acids. V was shortened by 1 base and J by 4 bases, with 10 bases between the two germline ends. CDR3 DNA sequence: TGCGCCAGCAGCCAAGTCCCAAGTAGCACCGGGGAGCTGTTTTTT. It codes for CASSQVPSSTGELFF.

The rearrangement joins TRBV11-1 to TRBJ1-2; D not resolved. Germline V CDR1 and CDR2: SGHAT, FQDESV (reference sequence). Trimming cost V 0 bases and J 4 bases, with 6 bases left between them. The length of the CDR3 is 13 residues. CDR3 amino acids: CASSLARGYGYTF. DNA for the CDR3: TGTGCCAGCAGCTTAGCGCGTGGCTATGGCTACACCTTC.

CDR3 DNA: TGTGCCAGCAGTGGACAGGGCTACGAGCAGTACTTC. Translated, it gives CASSGQGYEQYF. This chain links TRBV2 with TRBJ2-7; 7 nucleotides align to TRBD1. V was clipped by 4 bases and J by 3 bases; unmatched bases: 0. This CDR3 has 12 amino acids. Germline V gene lookup returns CDR1 SNHLY and CDR2 FYNNEI. The full variable domain, rest sourced from reference TRBV2 and TRBJ2-7, is EPEVTQTPSHQVTQMGQEVILRCVPISNHLYFYWYRQILGQKVEFLVSFYNNEISEKSEIFDDQFSVERPDGSNFTLKIRSTKLEDSAMYFCASSGQGYEQYFGPGTRLTVT.

The V gene is TRBV19, the J gene TRBJ2-3; 14 nucleotides agree with TRBD2. CDR1 is LNHDA, CDR2 SQIVND, per germline (reference sequence). J was trimmed by 6 bases and V by 6 bases; bases with no gene match: 8. The CDR3 runs 16 residues. The CDR3 bases are TGTGCCAGTAGCGTGACTAGCGGGGGGGGAGGGGATACGCAGTATTTT. Its translation is CASSVTSGGGGDTQYF.

The rearrangement joins TRBV18 to TRBJ2-3, with D perhaps TRBD1 (6 bases). The germline gives CDR1 KGHSH, CDR2 LQKENI. The length of the CDR3 is 15 residues. The V and J ends lost 2 bases and 3 bases respectively, with 12 bases between them. The CDR3 nucleotides are TGTGCCAGCTCACCAGGGGGCGCGGATACAGATACGCAGTATTTT. Amino acid sequence: CASSPGGADTDTQYF.

This CDR3 is CASSLTGTGVSPLHF. DNA for the CDR3: TGTGCCAGCAGTTTAACCGGGACAGGGGTCTCACCCCTCCACTTT. The V and J genes are TRBV28 and TRBJ1-6; 10 nucleotides line up with TRBD1. Germline CDR1 is MDHEN and CDR2 is SYDVKM. This CDR3 spans 15 amino acids. V lost 2 bases to trimming and J lost 10 bases; unmatched junction nucleotides: 5. The full variable domain, completed using reference TRBV28 and TRBJ1-6, is DVKVTQSSRYLVKRTGEKVFLECVQDMDHENMFWYRQDPGLGLRLIYFSYDVKMKEKGDIPEGYSVSREKKERFSLILESASTNQTSMYLCASSLTGTGVSPLHFGNGTRLTVT.

CDR3 sequence reads: CASSGGASQHYTGELFF. CDR3 nucleotide sequence: TGTGCCAGCAGCGGGGGAGCTAGTCAGCACTACACCGGGGAGCTGTTTTTT. The V call is TRBV9, the J call TRBJ2-2, with a weak D call TRBD2 (5 bases). The V end was cut by 3 bases, the J end by 3 bases, with 18 bases between. The CDR3 sequence is 17 residues long. Germline V lookup: CDR1 SGDLS, CDR2 YYNGEE.

The chain recombines TRBV7-3 with TRBJ2-2; TRBD1 might be the D (5 bases). Germline-derived CDR1 and CDR2 are SGHTA and FQGTGA. The CDR3 sequence is 12 residues long. The V end was cut by 1 base, the J end by 8 bases, with 5 bases between. The CDR3 DNA reads TGTGCCAGCAGCTTAAGGACAGGGGAGCTGTTTTTT. Encoded protein: CASSLRTGELFF.

The count of this clone is one. The genes are TRBV9 and TRBJ2-3; possible D gene TRBD2, 7 bases. Trimming removed 2 bases at V and 5 bases at J, with 18 bases between. CDR1 is SGDLS, CDR2 YYNGEE, per germline. The CDR3 consists of 16 residues. CDR3 sequence: CASSVQVGGGEDTQYF. CDR3 in DNA: TGTGCCAGCAGCGTTCAGGTGGGAGGGGGGGAAGATACGCAGTATTTT.

This clone was picked up a small number of times. V gene TRBV7-9 combines with J gene TRBJ2-1; TRBD2 matches 14 bases. Trimming at V came to 5 bases and at J to 6 bases, leaving 9 bases not matched to a gene. Germline CDR1 is SEHNR and CDR2 is FQNEAQ (reference sequence). This CDR3 region has 17 residues. CDR3 sequence: CASSGLGLAGEGNEQFF. The CDR3 nucleotides read TGTGCCAGCAGCGGCTTGGGACTAGCGGGAGAGGGCAATGAGCAGTTCTTC.

V usage is TRBV7-9 and J usage is TRBJ2-2, with D perhaps TRBD2 (7 bases). V lost 0 bases and J 7 bases, leaving 12 bases between the germline ends. Germline CDR1 reads SEHNR; CDR2 reads FQNEAQ (reference sequence). CDR3 size: 15 residues. CDR3 loop: CASSLAGGLIGELFF. CDR3 nucleotides: TGTGCCAGCAGCTTAGCGGGGGGGCTGATCGGGGAGCTGTTTTTT.

The CDR3 DNA is TGTGCCAGCAGCCCGCTACCGACGACAGGCACCGGGGAGCTGTTTTTT. Its translation: CASSPLPTTGTGELFF. The chain combines TRBV3-1 (or the pseudogene TRBV3-2) with TRBJ2-2, with D maybe TRBD1 (6 bases). Germline V gives CDR1 LGHDT, CDR2 YNNKEL (reference sequence). The V end lost 4 bases, the J end lost 4 bases, and 16 bases lay between the germline ends. The CDR3 extends over 16 amino acids.

This clone has just one count. This rearrangement joins TRBV9 to TRBJ2-5, with 9 bases aligning to TRBD2. CDR3 size: 15 residues. Germline lookup yields CDR1 SGDLS and CDR2 YYNGEE. The trim removed 3 bases at V and 5 bases at J, leaving 8 bases unmatched. The CDR3 sequence: CASSASSGGWETQYF. As DNA, the CDR3 is TGTGCCAGCAGCGCCTCGAGCGGGGGGTGGGAGACCCAGTACTTC. Full variable domain (outside the CDR3, taken from reference TRBV9 and TRBJ2-5): DSGVTQTPKHLITATGQRVTLRCSPRSGDLSVYWYQQSLDQGLQFLIQYYNGEERAKGNILERFSAQQFPDLHSELNLSSLELGDSALYFCASSASSGGWETQYFGPGTRLLVL.

The chain carries TRBV12-5 and TRBJ2-1; perhaps TRBD2 as D (5 bases). Trimming took 8 bases from V and 7 from J, leaving 12 bases between them. The CDR3 covers 12 residues. CDR1 is LGHNT and CDR2 is FRNRAP in the germline V gene. The CDR3 loop reads CASTSRENEQFF. The CDR3 bases are TGTGCTAGTACCTCTAGGGAGAATGAGCAGTTCTTC.

J is TRBJ2-1 and V is TRBV12-5; 12 nucleotides agree with TRBD1. CDR3 length equals 17 residues. The V segment lost 0 bases and the J segment 6 bases; nucleotides outside the gene matches: 6. Looked up from germline, CDR1 is LGHNT and CDR2 is FRNRAP. The chain's CDR3 is CASGLVRSGQGANEQFF. Here the CDR3 DNA reads TGTGCTAGTGGTTTGGTACGGTCGGGACAGGGGGCCAATGAGCAGTTCTTC.

This chain's CDR3 is CASSLAGGLETQYF. CDR3 bases: TGTGCCAGCAGCTTGGCTGGAGGGTTGGAGACCCAGTACTTC. V gene TRBV5-6 combines with J gene TRBJ2-5; possible D gene TRBD2, 6 bases. CDR1 is SGHDT, CDR2 YYEEEE, per germline. Trimming pared 0 bases from V and 5 bases from J, leaving 11 bases between. This CDR3 is 14 amino acids long.

The chain carries TRBV30 and TRBJ1-2; 8 bases are a match to TRBD1. This CDR3 spans 11 amino acids. The J segment lost 8 bases and the V segment lost 6 bases, leaving 5 bases of the junction unmatched. CDR1 and CDR2 from the germline V gene are GTSNPN and SVGIG (reference sequence). The CDR3 region is CACGAGGGYTF. CDR3 bases: TGTGCCTGCGGGGCAGGGGGCGGCTACACCTTC.

The chain carries TRBV30 and TRBJ1-5; no clear D. CDR1 is GTSNPN and CDR2 is SVGIG in the germline V gene (reference sequence). Between the trimmed V and J ends, which lost 1 base and 6 bases, there was a span of 13 bases. There are 14 residues in the CDR3. CDR3 sequence: CAWSASTLRQPQHF. CDR3 bases: TGTGCCTGGAGTGCTTCGACCCTCCGTCAGCCCCAGCATTTT.

In this sample, this clone turned up once. The chain uses TRBV7-2 and TRBJ2-1; 8 nucleotides agree with TRBD2. V gave up 10 bases and J gave up 6 bases; unmatched junction bases: 11. Germline V lookup: CDR1 SGHTA, CDR2 FQGNSA. This CDR3 is built from 14 residues. The CDR3 sequence: CAIMAGTSGNEQFF. DNA for the CDR3: TGTGCCATAATGGCCGGGACTAGTGGCAATGAGCAGTTCTTC.

To note about this clone: The sample holds other DNA sequences that translate to the same CDR3. The chain is built from TRBV18 and TRBJ1-5, with D unresolved. Germline V gene sequence: CDR1 KGHSH, CDR2 LQKENI. The CDR3 is 13 amino acids. Between the trimmed V and J ends, which lost 6 bases and 5 bases, there was a span of 11 bases. CDR3 region: CASSPLEDQPQHF. The DNA of the CDR3 is TGTGCCAGCTCGCCTCTCGAGGATCAGCCCCAGCATTTT.

The rearrangement uses TRBV12-5 and TRBJ2-1, with 9 positions matching TRBD2. This CDR3 comprises 14 residues. Germline-derived CDR1 and CDR2 are LGHNT and FRNRAP. V dropped 2 bases and J dropped 9; count of bases not matched to a gene: 5. The DNA of the CDR3 is TGTGCTAGTGGTTTGTCCGGCGGGAGGGCTGAGCAGTTCTTC. Translating it yields CASGLSGGRAEQFF.

This clone was found once. This chain connects TRBV6-1 to TRBJ1-5; no firm D call. From germline, CDR1 is MNHNS and CDR2 SASEGT. V lost 2 bases, J lost 6 bases, and 11 bases lay in between. The CDR3 has 14 amino acids. The CDR3 sequence is CASSENLESQPQHF. The DNA of the CDR3 is TGTGCCAGCAGTGAAAATCTGGAAAGTCAGCCCCAGCATTTT.